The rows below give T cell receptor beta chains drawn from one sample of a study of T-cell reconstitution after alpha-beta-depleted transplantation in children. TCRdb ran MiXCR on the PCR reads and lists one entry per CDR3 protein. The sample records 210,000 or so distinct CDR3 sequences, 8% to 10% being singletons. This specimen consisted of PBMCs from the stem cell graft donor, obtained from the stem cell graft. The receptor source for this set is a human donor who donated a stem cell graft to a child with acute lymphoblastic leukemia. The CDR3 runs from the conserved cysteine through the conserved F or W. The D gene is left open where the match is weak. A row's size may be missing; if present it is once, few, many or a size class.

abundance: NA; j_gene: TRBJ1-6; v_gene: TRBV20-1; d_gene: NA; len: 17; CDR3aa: CSARDLAGGSYNSPLHF; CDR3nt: TGCAGTGCTAGAGATTTGGCCGGAGGCTCCTATAATTCACCCCTCCACTTT
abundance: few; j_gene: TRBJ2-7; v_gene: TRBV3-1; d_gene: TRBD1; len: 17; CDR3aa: CASSGGDRDRSSYEQYF; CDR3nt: TGTGCCAGCAGCGGGGGAGACCGGGACAGGAGCTCCTACGAGCAGTACTTC
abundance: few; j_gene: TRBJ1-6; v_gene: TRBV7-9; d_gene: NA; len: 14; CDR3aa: CASSLEGGVSPLHF; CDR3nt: TGTGCCAGCAGCTTAGAGGGCGGGGTTTCACCCCTCCACTTT
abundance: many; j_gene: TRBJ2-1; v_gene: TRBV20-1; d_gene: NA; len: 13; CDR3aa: CSARDTLDSEQFF; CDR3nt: TGCAGTGCTAGAGATACCCTAGACAGTGAGCAGTTCTTC
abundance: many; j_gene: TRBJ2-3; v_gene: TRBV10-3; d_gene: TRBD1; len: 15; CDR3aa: CAIGGTGGSTDTQYF; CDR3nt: TGTGCCATCGGGGGGACAGGGGGATCAACAGATACGCAGTATTTT
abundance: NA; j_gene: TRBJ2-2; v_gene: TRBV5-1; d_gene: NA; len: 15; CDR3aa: CASSLGYGDTGELFF; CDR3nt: TGCGCCAGCAGCTTGGGCTATGGCGACACCGGGGAGCTGTTTTTT
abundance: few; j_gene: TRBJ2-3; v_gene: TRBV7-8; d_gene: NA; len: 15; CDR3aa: CASSLFGRGSDTQYF; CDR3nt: TGTGCCAGCAGCTTATTCGGTAGGGGTTCGGATACGCAGTATTTT
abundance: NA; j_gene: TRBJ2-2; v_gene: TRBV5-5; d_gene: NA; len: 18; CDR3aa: CASSFSPGLLIVTGELFF; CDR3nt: TGTGCCAGCAGCTTTTCGCCAGGGCTCCTTATTGTCACCGGGGAGCTGTTTTTT
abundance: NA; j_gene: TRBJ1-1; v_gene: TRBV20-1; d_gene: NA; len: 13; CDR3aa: CSARDQKNTEAFF; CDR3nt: TGCAGTGCTAGAGATCAGAAGAACACTGAAGCTTTCTTT
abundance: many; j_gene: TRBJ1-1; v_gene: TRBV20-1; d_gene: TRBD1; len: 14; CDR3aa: CSATKDRGKPEAFF; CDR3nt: TGCAGTGCTACTAAGGACAGGGGAAAGCCTGAAGCTTTCTTT
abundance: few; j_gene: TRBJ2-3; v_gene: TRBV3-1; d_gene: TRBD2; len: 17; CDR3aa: CASTQDGLAENTDTQYF; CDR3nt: TGTGCCTCCACCCAAGATGGCCTAGCGGAAAACACAGATACGCAGTATTTT
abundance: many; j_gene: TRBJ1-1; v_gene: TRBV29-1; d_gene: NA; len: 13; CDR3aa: CSVEDQENFGAFF; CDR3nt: TGCAGCGTTGAAGATCAGGAGAATTTCGGGGCTTTCTTT
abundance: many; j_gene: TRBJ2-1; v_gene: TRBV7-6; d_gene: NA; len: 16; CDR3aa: CASSLEVSGKHNEQFF; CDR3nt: TGTGCCAGCAGCTTAGAGGTTAGCGGAAAACACAATGAGCAGTTCTTC
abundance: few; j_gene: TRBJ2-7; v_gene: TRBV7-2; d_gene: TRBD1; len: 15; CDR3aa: CASSPDHRGSYEQYF; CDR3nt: TGTGCCAGCAGCCCTGATCACAGGGGCTCCTACGAGCAGTACTTC
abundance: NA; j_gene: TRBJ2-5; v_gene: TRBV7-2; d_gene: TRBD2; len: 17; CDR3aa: CASSLGGSGGLGETQYF; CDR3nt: TGTGCCAGCAGCTTAGGTGGTAGCGGGGGTTTGGGGGAGACCCAGTACTTC
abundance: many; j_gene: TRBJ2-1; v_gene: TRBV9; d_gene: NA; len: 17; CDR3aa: CASSVEGTPLQYNEQFF; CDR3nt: TGTGCCAGCAGCGTAGAAGGGACACCTTTGCAGTACAATGAGCAGTTCTTC
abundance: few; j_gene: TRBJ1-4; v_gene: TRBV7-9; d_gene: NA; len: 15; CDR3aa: CASSLGSRISEKLFF; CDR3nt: TGTGCCAGCAGCTTAGGCAGCAGAATCAGTGAAAAACTGTTTTTT
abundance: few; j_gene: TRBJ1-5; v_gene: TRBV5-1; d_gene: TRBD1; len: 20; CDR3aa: CASSWPPGTGGKRGYQPQHF; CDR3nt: TGCGCCAGCAGCTGGCCGCCCGGGACAGGAGGGAAGAGGGGATATCAGCCCCAGCATTTT
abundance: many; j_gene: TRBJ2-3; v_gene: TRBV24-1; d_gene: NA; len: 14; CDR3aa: CATSETGGTDTQYF; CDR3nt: TGTGCCACCAGTGAAACTGGGGGCACAGATACGCAGTATTTT
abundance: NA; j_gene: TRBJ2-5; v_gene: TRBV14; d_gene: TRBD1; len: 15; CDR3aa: CASSQLTGAQETQYF; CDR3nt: TGTGCCAGCAGCCAACTAACAGGGGCCCAAGAGACCCAGTACTTC
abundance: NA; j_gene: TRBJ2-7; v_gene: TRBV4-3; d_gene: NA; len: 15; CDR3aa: CASSQEVGDRYEQYF; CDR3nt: TGCGCCAGCAGCCAAGAAGTCGGGGATAGATACGAGCAGTACTTC
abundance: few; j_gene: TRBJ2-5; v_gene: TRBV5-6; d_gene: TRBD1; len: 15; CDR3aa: CASSSTGGNRETQYF; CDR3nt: TGTGCCAGCAGCTCCACAGGGGGGAATAGGGAGACCCAGTACTTC
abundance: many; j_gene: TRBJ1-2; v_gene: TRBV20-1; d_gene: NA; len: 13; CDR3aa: CSALGGAGDGYTF; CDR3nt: TGCAGTGCTCTGGGTGGGGCAGGGGATGGCTACACCTTC
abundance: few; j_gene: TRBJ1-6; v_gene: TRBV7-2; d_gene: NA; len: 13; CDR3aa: CASSGWINSPLHF; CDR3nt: TGTGCCAGCAGCGGCTGGATCAATTCACCCCTCCACTTT
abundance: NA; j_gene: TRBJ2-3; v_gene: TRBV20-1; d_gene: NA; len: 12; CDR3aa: CSATPDADTQYF; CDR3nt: TGCAGTGCTACCCCGGACGCAGATACGCAGTATTTT
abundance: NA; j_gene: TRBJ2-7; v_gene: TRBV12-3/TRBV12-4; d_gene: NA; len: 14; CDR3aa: CASRGTGYSYEQYF; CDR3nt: TGTGCCAGCAGGGGAACAGGTTACTCCTACGAGCAGTACTTC